Below, one T cell receptor (beta chain) is given with its context. The CDR3 covers 15 residues. Trimming took 1 base from V and 8 from J, leaving 13 bases between them. Germline CDR1 reads SGHTS; CDR2 reads YDEGEE. The source of the sample is a study of control samples from healthy donors and cancer patients. TCRdb's copy holds only in-frame clones and misses some; the assay was immunoSEQ multiplex PCR. The sample shows about 180,000 clones, 91% of them seen only once. The genes are TRBV5-8 and TRBJ1-6; D may be TRBD1 (6 bases). This receptor was obtained from a woman aged 40 to 50 in good health. The sequenced sample was blood. The CDR3 DNA reads TGTGCCAGCAGCTTGTCAGGGGCTCAATATTCACCCCTCCACTTT. Translation gives CASSLSGAQYSPLHF.